The rows below give T cell receptor beta chains drawn from one sample of a study of neurological immune-mediated disorders. Each CDR3 protein is one row after TCRdb ran MiXCR on the 5' RACE reads. The sample contains tens of thousands of distinct CDR3 sequences, around 5.2% of which appear only once. Sequencing was carried out using PBMCs. The origin of the receptors is a man aged 18 to 29 with multiple sclerosis. Each CDR3 is given with its conserved first and last residue. The order of the fields is V gene, clone size, CDR3 protein. Expanded clones are given a class, and other clones once, few, many or no size at all.

V gene: TRBV3-1
clone size: many
CDR3 protein: CASSPSGGPGEQYF

V gene: TRBV7-6
clone size: many
CDR3 protein: CASSLGGVGSYNEQFF

V gene: TRBV7-8
clone size: many
CDR3 protein: CASSLIEEGTAFF

V gene: TRBV7-8
clone size: many
CDR3 protein: CASSLGWSGNTEAFF

V gene: TRBV4-1
clone size: many
CDR3 protein: CASSRTQTGETEAFF

V gene: TRBV11-2
clone size: -
CDR3 protein: CASSFGQISYEQYF

V gene: TRBV20-1
clone size: many
CDR3 protein: CSAKVLQAYNEQFF

V gene: TRBV7-2
clone size: few
CDR3 protein: CASSRLSGIGELFF

V gene: TRBV14
clone size: many
CDR3 protein: CASSQSSGGEQFF

V gene: TRBV20-1
clone size: many
CDR3 protein: CSATGLAAAWPQYF

V gene: TRBV5-4
clone size: many
CDR3 protein: CASSLTGMNTEAFF

V gene: TRBV7-6
clone size: many
CDR3 protein: CASSPTPDRGGSPLHF

V gene: TRBV5-1
clone size: -
CDR3 protein: CASSWKTLRSGNTIYF

V gene: TRBV7-2
clone size: many
CDR3 protein: CASTPDRGDTGELFF

V gene: TRBV5-1
clone size: many
CDR3 protein: CASNPWRGNTGELFF

V gene: TRBV9
clone size: many
CDR3 protein: CASSLSPGPTDTQYF

V gene: TRBV28
clone size: many
CDR3 protein: CASRPGGGVNTEAFF

V gene: TRBV30
clone size: many
CDR3 protein: CAWSVSHYEQYF

V gene: TRBV5-1
clone size: few
CDR3 protein: CASSSERGALDNEQFF

V gene: TRBV3-1
clone size: many
CDR3 protein: CASSHPGGVYNEQFF

V gene: TRBV10-3
clone size: many
CDR3 protein: CAIRPSGRAAEQYF

V gene: TRBV6-6
clone size: many
CDR3 protein: CASSLLGSEQYF

V gene: TRBV20-1
clone size: many
CDR3 protein: CSASRPRGEQFF

V gene: TRBV5-1
clone size: many
CDR3 protein: CASSLGGASIYEQYF

V gene: TRBV5-1
clone size: many
CDR3 protein: CASSPDNEQFF

V gene: TRBV7-2
clone size: many
CDR3 protein: CASSTQTSGRANTGELFF

V gene: TRBV5-1
clone size: many
CDR3 protein: CASSLGPRVGSHEQYF

V gene: TRBV5-1
clone size: many
CDR3 protein: CASSLAGTGIDGYTF

V gene: TRBV24-1
clone size: many
CDR3 protein: CATSDPRVDREQFF

V gene: TRBV7-2
clone size: many
CDR3 protein: CASSLVLYGDTQYF

V gene: TRBV10-3
clone size: many
CDR3 protein: CAISQPYNEQFF

V gene: TRBV6-6
clone size: many
CDR3 protein: CATESWGNYGYTF

V gene: TRBV4-2
clone size: many
CDR3 protein: CASSQGDHSPLNF

V gene: TRBV20-1
clone size: many
CDR3 protein: CSARDPRGTSGYNEQFF

V gene: TRBV5-1
clone size: many
CDR3 protein: CASSFSPTGENSPLNF

V gene: TRBV10-3
clone size: many
CDR3 protein: CAIRTTDTQYF

V gene: TRBV3-1
clone size: many
CDR3 protein: CASREGFSYEQYF

V gene: TRBV3-1
clone size: many
CDR3 protein: CASSQVRVLAGGSTGELFF

V gene: TRBV7-8
clone size: -
CDR3 protein: CASSLVYRDSYNEQFF

V gene: TRBV20-1
clone size: many
CDR3 protein: CSASWAGTGYGYTF

V gene: TRBV5-5
clone size: many
CDR3 protein: CASSLGRDLREQYF

V gene: TRBV27
clone size: many
CDR3 protein: CASSARRTGELFF

V gene: TRBV2
clone size: many
CDR3 protein: CARGQGLSGANVLTF

V gene: TRBV5-1
clone size: many
CDR3 protein: CASSLGVDSPLNF

V gene: TRBV5-5
clone size: -
CDR3 protein: CASSLGLGLDNEQFF

V gene: TRBV5-1
clone size: many
CDR3 protein: CASRVGATEAFF

V gene: TRBV5-6
clone size: many
CDR3 protein: CASIPAGGPDTGELFF

V gene: TRBV20-1
clone size: many
CDR3 protein: CSARGDMGTGAVRTGELFF

V gene: TRBV7-2
clone size: many
CDR3 protein: CASSLGSTGVNNEQFF

V gene: TRBV7-3
clone size: many
CDR3 protein: CASSPDRVSYEQYF

V gene: TRBV28
clone size: many
CDR3 protein: CASSSMGGNEQFF

V gene: TRBV28
clone size: many
CDR3 protein: CASSLLENERFF

V gene: TRBV6-5
clone size: many
CDR3 protein: CATRQGTQPQHF

V gene: TRBV6-6
clone size: many
CDR3 protein: CASSTQGASYEQYF

V gene: TRBV2
clone size: many
CDR3 protein: CASKTTDTQYF

V gene: TRBV4-2
clone size: few
CDR3 protein: CASSRREIADTQYF

V gene: TRBV5-1
clone size: many
CDR3 protein: CASSLAGTGILDTQYF

V gene: TRBV6-5
clone size: many
CDR3 protein: CASSYSRGLNTEAFF